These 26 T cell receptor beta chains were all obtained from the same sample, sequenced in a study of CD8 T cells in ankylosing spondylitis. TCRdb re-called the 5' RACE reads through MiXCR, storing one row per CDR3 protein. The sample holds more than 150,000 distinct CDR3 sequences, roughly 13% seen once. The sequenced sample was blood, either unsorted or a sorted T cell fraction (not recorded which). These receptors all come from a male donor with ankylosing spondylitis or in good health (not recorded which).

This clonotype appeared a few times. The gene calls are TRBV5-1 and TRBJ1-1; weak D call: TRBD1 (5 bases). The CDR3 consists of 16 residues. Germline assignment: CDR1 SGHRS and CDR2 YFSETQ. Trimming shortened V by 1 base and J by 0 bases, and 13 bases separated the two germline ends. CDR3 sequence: CASSLKYQGLNTEAFF. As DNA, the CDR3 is TGCGCCAGCAGCTTGAAGTATCAGGGCCTGAACACTGAAGCTTTCTTT. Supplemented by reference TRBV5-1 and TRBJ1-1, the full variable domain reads KAGVTQTPRYLIKTRGQQVTLSCSPISGHRSVSWYQQTPGQGLQFLFEYFSETQRNKGNFPGRFSGRQFSNSRSEMNVSTLELGDSALYLCASSLKYQGLNTEAFFGQGTRLTVV.

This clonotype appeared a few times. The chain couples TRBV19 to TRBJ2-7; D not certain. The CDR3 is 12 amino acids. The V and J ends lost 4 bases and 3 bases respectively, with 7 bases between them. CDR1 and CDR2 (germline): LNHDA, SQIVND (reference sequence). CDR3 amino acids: CASSTNGYEQYF. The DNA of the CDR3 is TGTGCCAGTAGTACCAACGGCTACGAGCAGTACTTC.

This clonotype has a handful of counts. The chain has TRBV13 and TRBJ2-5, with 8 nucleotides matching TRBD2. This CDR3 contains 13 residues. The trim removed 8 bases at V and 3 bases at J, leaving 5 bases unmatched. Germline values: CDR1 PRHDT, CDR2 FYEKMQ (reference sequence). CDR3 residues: CASQGAGEETQYF. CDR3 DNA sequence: TGTGCCAGCCAAGGAGCGGGGGAAGAGACCCAGTACTTC.

The CDR3 reads CASSYRTEDTGELFF. CDR3 sequence (DNA): TGTGCCAGCAGTTACAGGACAGAGGACACCGGGGAGCTGTTTTTT. The chain links TRBV6-5 to TRBJ2-2; maybe TRBD1 (6 bases). The V gene's germline CDR1 is MNHEY and CDR2 SVGAGI. The CDR3 is made up of 15 amino acids. V lost 2 bases to trimming and J lost 3 bases, with 10 bases between them.

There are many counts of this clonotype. Here the CDR3 reads CASSPSQGMTRYF. The CDR3, as DNA: TGTGCCAGCAGTCCTTCCCAGGGGATGACGAGATACTTC. V usage is TRBV6-1 and J usage is TRBJ2-7, with D tentatively TRBD1 (6 bases). CDR1 MNHNS and CDR2 SASEGT come from the germline V gene. V was clipped by 5 bases and J by 13 bases, with 21 bases between them. This CDR3 spans 13 amino acids.

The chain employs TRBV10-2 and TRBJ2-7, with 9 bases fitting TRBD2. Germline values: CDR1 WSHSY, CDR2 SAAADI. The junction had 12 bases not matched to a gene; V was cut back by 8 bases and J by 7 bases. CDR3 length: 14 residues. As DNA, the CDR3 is TGCGCCAGCCTCTCACAGCGGCGGGAGGGAGAGCAGTACTTC. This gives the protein CASLSQRREGEQYF.

CDR3 loop: CASSYSADNYGYTF. DNA of the CDR3: TGTGCCAGCAGTTACTCGGCAGATAACTATGGCTACACCTTC. The chain carries TRBV6-5 and TRBJ1-2; D unclear. The CDR3 runs to 14 residues. V shed 0 bases and J shed 1 base, with 6 bases lying between them. CDR1 is MNHEY and CDR2 is SVGAGI in the germline V gene.

CDR3 sequence: CASSLDSGPTEAFF. The CDR3 region has the DNA TGTGCCAGCAGCCTGGACAGTGGGCCAACTGAAGCTTTCTTT. The rearrangement links TRBV7-2 to TRBJ1-1; maybe TRBD1 (6 bases). With 5 bases removed from V and 5 bases from J, the gap between germline ends came to 15 bases. Germline V gives CDR1 SGHTA, CDR2 FQGNSA. CDR3 length: 14 amino acids.

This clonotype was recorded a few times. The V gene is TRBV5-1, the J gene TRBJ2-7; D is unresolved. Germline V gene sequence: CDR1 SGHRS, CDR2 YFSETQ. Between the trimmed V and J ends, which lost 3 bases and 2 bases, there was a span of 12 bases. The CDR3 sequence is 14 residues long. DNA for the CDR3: TGCGCCAGCAGCTCAGGCGACGGAACCTACGAGCAGTACTTC. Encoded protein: CASSSGDGTYEQYF. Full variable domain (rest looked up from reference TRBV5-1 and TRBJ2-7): KAGVTQTPRYLIKTRGQQVTLSCSPISGHRSVSWYQQTPGQGLQFLFEYFSETQRNKGNFPGRFSGRQFSNSRSEMNVSTLELGDSALYLCASSSGDGTYEQYFGPGTRLTVT.

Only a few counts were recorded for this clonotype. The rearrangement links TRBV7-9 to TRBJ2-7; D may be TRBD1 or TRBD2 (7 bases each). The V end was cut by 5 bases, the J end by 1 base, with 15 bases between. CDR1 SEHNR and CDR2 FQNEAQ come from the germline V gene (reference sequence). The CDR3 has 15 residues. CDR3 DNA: TGTGCCAGCAGCCCAGGGGGGGGCCTTTCCTACGAGCAGTACTTC. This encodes CASSPGGGLSYEQYF.

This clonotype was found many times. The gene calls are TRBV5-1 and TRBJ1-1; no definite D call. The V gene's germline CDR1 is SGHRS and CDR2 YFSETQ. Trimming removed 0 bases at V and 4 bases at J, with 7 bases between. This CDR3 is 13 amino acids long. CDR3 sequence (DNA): TGCGCCAGCAGCTTGGGACAACGCACTGAAGCTTTCTTT. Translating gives CASSLGQRTEAFF.

CDR3 sequence reads: CASSTTNEKLFF. The CDR3 DNA follows: TGTGCCAGCAGTACAACTAATGAAAAACTGTTTTTT. The V gene is TRBV7-9, the J gene TRBJ1-4, with no clear D. Per germline, CDR1 SEHNR and CDR2 FQNEAQ (reference sequence). The CDR3 consists of 12 residues. Trimming took off 6 bases at V and 0 bases at J, with 2 bases between the two ends.

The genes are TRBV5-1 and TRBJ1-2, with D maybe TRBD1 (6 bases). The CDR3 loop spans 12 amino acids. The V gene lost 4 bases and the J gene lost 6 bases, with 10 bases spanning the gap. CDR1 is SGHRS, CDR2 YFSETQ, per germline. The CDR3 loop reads CASSGGGDGYTF. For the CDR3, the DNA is TGCGCCAGCAGCGGAGGGGGTGATGGCTACACCTTC.

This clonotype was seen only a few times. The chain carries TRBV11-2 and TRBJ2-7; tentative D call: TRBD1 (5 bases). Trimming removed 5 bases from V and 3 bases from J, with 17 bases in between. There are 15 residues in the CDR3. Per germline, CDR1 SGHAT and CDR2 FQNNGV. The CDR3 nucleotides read TGTGCCAGCAGCACTCTTGCAGGGTCCCTCTACGAGCAGTACTTC. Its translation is CASSTLAGSLYEQYF.

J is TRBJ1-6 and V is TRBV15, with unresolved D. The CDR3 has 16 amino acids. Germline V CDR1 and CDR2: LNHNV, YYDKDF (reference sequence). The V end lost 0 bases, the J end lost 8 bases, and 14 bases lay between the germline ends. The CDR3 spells CATSRDQWRSDSPLHF. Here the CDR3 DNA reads TGTGCCACCAGCAGAGATCAGTGGAGATCCGATTCACCCCTCCACTTT. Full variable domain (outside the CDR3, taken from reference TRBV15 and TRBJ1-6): DAMVIQNPRYQVTQFGKPVTLSCSQTLNHNVMYWYQQKSSQAPKLLFHYYDKDFNNEADTPDNFQSRRPNTSFCFLDIRSPGLGDTAMYLCATSRDQWRSDSPLHFGNGTRLTVT.

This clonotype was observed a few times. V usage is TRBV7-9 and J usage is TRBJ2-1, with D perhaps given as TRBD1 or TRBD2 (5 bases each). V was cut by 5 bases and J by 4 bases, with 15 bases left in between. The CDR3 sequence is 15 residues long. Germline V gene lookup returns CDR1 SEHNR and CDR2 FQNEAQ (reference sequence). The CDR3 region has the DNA TGTGCCAGCAGCCCTACCGGGGCGAAATACAATGAGCAGTTCTTC. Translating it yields CASSPTGAKYNEQFF.

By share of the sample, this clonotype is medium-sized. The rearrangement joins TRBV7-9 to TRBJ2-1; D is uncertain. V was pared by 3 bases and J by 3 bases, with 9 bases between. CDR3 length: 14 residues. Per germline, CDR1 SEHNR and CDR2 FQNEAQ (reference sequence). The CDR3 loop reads CASSLPGRYNEQFF. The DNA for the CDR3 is TGTGCCAGCAGCTTGCCAGGACGCTACAATGAGCAGTTCTTC.

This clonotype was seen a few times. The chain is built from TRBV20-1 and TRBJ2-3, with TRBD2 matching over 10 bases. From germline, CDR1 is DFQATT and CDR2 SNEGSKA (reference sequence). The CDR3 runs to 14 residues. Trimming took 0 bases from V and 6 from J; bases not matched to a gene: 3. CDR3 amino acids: CSARESGGADTQYF. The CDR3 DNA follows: TGCAGTGCTAGAGAGAGCGGGGGGGCGGATACGCAGTATTTT.

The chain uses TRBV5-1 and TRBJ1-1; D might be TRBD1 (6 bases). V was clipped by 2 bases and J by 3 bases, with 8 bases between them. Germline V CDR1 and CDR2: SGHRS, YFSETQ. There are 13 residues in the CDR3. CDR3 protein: CASSFGTHTEAFF. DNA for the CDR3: TGCGCCAGCAGCTTCGGGACACACACTGAAGCTTTCTTT.

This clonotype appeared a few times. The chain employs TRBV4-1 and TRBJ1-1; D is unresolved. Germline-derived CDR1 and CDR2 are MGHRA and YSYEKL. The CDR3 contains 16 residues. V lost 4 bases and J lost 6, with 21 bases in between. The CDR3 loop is CASSRISEVLRAEAFF. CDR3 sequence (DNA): TGCGCCAGCAGCCGGATCAGTGAGGTTCTGAGGGCTGAAGCTTTCTTT.

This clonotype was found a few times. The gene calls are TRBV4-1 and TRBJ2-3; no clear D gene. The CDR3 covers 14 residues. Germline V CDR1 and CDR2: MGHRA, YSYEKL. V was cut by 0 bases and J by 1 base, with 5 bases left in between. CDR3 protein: CASSQERGTDTQYF. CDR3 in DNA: TGCGCCAGCAGCCAAGAAAGGGGCACAGATACGCAGTATTTT.

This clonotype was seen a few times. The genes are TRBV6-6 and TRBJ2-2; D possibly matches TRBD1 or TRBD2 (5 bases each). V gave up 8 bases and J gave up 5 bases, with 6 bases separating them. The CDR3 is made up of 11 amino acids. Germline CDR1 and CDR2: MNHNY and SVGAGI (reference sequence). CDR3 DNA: TGTGCCAGCTGGGGGACCGGGGAGCTGTTTTTT. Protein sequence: CASWGTGELFF.

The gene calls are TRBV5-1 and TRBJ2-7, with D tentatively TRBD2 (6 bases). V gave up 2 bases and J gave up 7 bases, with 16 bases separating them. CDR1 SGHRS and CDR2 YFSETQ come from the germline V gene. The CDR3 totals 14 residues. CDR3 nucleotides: TGCGCCAGCAGCTTATGGCGTTGGGAGGAGGAGCAGTACTTC. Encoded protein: CASSLWRWEEEQYF.

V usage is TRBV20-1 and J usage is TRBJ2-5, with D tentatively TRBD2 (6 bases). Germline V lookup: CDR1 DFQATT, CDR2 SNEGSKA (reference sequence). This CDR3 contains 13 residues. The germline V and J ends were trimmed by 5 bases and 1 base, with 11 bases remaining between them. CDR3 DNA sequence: TGCAGTGCTCGTTTGGGGGGCCAAGAGACCCAGTACTTC. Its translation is CSARLGGQETQYF.

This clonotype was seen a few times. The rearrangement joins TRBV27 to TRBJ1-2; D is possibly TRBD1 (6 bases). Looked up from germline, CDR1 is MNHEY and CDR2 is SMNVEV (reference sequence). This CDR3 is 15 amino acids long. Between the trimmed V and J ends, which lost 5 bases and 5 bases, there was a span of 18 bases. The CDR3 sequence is CASSLSGTSFYGYTF. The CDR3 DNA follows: TGTGCCAGCAGTCTCTCAGGGACATCTTTTTATGGCTACACCTTC.

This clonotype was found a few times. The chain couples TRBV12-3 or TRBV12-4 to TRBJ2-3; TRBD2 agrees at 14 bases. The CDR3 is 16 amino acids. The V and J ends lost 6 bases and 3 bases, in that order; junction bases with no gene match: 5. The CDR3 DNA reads TGTGCCAGCAGGCCCGGGACTAGCGGGAGTACAGATACGCAGTATTTT. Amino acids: CASRPGTSGSTDTQYF.